These 6 T cell receptor beta chains share one sample of origin, sequenced in a study of regulatory T cells in long-lasting Graves disease. Relying on iRepertoire HTBI primers and Arm-PCR of CDR3 regions, the team built TCR beta libraries. TCRdb re-called the multiplex PCR reads through MiXCR, storing one row per CDR3 protein. This sample has some 500,000 distinct CDR3 sequences, with less than 15% found just once. As to time point: newly diagnosed GD, antithyroid drugs for less than 3 months. RNA isolated from PBMCs was used to make the TCR library. These data also formed part of another study, on T cells in Graves' hyperthyroidism and ophthalmopathy.

Sequencing used peripheral blood mononuclear cells (PBMCs), obtained at new diagnosis, from a patient treated with antithyroid drugs. These TCRs come from a man aged 25 to 45 with Graves disease.

This clonotype turned up a few times. The CDR3 DNA is TGTGCCAGCAGCCAACCAATCGATCCGACTTACAATGAGCAGTTCTTC. Translation gives CASSQPIDPTYNEQFF. The chain combines TRBV14 with TRBJ2-1; D gene unclear. Germline CDR1 SGHDN, CDR2 FVKESK. Trimming took 2 bases from V and 4 from J, leaving 15 bases between them. The CDR3 runs 16 residues.

This clonotype was found a few times. A much more abundant neighbour one base away suggests this may be a read error. The chain links TRBV19 to TRBJ1-1; D is uncertain. The CDR3 totals 14 residues. Between the trimmed V and J ends, which lost 6 bases and 6 bases, there was a span of 17 bases. The V gene's germline CDR1 is LNHDA and CDR2 SQIVND (reference sequence). DNA of the CDR3: TGTGCCAGTAGGATCGATTTAGGTGGCGCTGAAGCTTTCTTT. It translates to CASRIDLGGAEAFF.

The chain links TRBV10-2 to TRBJ2-3; tentatively, D is TRBD1 (7 bases). CDR1 is WSHSY, CDR2 SAAADI, per germline. V was shortened by 3 bases and J by 4 bases, with 14 bases between the two germline ends. This CDR3 comprises 15 residues. In nucleotides, the CDR3 is TGCGCCAGCAGTGATCAGGCGGGACAGTCAGATACGCAGTATTTT. Its translation is CASSDQAGQSDTQYF.

A few counts support this clonotype. This chain uses TRBV13 with TRBJ1-2; D is uncertain. The CDR3 consists of 15 residues. V lost 3 bases and J 8 bases, leaving 19 bases between the germline ends. CDR1 is PRHDT, CDR2 FYEKMQ, per germline (reference sequence). The CDR3 nucleotides are TGTGCCAGCAGCTTTTGGCGAAGTGGTTTAGAGGGCTACACCTTC. This sequence encodes CASSFWRSGLEGYTF.

This clonotype was detected only a few times. V gene TRBV6-5 combines with J gene TRBJ1-4; D possibly corresponds to TRBD1 (6 bases). CDR1 and CDR2 from the germline V gene are MNHEY and SVGAGI. This CDR3 contains 16 residues. V gave up 4 bases and J gave up 7 bases, with 19 bases separating them. The CDR3 loop reads CASSSGPGGAGEKLFF. The CDR3 nucleotides are TGTGCCAGCAGTTCCGGCCCGGGGGGGGCTGGTGAAAAACTGTTTTTT.

This clonotype was recorded at least ten times. The V call is TRBV27, the J call TRBJ2-2; 13 nucleotides line up with TRBD2. Germline-derived CDR1 and CDR2 are MNHEY and SMNVEV (reference sequence). This CDR3 has 15 amino acids. Losses at the gene ends were 7 bases for V and 2 bases for J; bases not matched to a gene: 1. The CDR3 region has the DNA TGTGCCAGCAAGGGACTAGCGGGAAACACCGGGGAGCTGTTTTTT. This encodes CASKGLAGNTGELFF.